This T cell receptor beta chain is drawn from a study of CD4+ T cells in melanoma. Findings and limits, study-wide: Diverse differentiation states were reported for melanoma neoantigen-specific CD4+ T cells. CD8+ T cell, macrophage and B cell function reportedly correlated with neoantigen-specific CD4+ T cells.

The protocol was immunoSEQ multiplex PCR, while the TCRdb copy is restricted to in-frame clones and leaves out a portion. The sample shows roughly 52,000 clones, approximately 74% of them seen only once. This clone has a count of ten or more. What it binds is unknown. CDR3 length: 14 amino acids. Trimming pared 4 bases from V and 4 bases from J, leaving 14 bases between. Per germline, CDR1 MNHNS and CDR2 SASEGT. This clonotype originated in a human donor with melanoma. The sample comprised tumor tissue. The chain joins TRBV6-1 to TRBJ2-7; D remains ambiguous. The CDR3: CASSGVAHPYEQYF. The CDR3 region has the DNA TGTGCCAGCAGTGGGGTTGCCCACCCTTACGAGCAGTACTTC.